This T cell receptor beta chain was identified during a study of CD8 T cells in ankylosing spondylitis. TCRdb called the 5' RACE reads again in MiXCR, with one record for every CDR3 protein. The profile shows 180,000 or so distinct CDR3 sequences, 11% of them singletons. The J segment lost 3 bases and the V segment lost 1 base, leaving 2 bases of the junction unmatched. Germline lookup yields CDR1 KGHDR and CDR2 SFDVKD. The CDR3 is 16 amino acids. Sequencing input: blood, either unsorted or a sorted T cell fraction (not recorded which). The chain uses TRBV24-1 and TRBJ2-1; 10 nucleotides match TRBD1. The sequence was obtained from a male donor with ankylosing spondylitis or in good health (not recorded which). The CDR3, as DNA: TGTGCCACCAGTGATTTCGGGACAGGGGACTACAATGAGCAGTTCTTC. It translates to CATSDFGTGDYNEQFF.